This record looks at one T cell receptor (beta chain) sequence and its context. The CDR3 runs 14 residues. Germline V gives CDR1 LGHNA, CDR2 YNFKEQ. The V and J ends lost 1 base and 0 bases respectively, with 3 bases between them. The data are from a study of T cells in localized non-small cell lung cancer. Here immunoSEQ multiplex PCR was the method, and the copy in TCRdb shows in-frame clones only, minus some. Seen here are more than 12,000 clones, approximately 85% observed once, and the top ten hold about 3.9%. The chain links TRBV4-2 to TRBJ2-2; no clear D. This receptor was identified in a woman between 40 and 69 years old with stage I lung adenocarcinoma. Material: peripheral blood, obtained before any cancer treatment. The CDR3 nucleotides read TGTGCCAGCAGCCAAGTAGCGAACACCGGGGAGCTGTTTTTT. This translates into CASSQVANTGELFF.